The table lists the clone carrying this TCR beta chain with a few counts. Antigen specificity is unknown. The V gene lost 3 bases and the J gene lost 1 base, with 14 bases spanning the gap. CDR3 length equals 16 residues. Germline V gene lookup returns CDR1 MGHRA and CDR2 YSYEKL. This sample is part of a study of blood T cells in healthy people across ages. Notes on the study in general: In long-lived donors, naive CD4+ cell counts and diversity exceeded those of aged donors.

Each donor gave 9.5 to 10 milliliters of peripheral blood. A second PCR, run for roughly 7 to 12 cycles, used a sample-barcoded 5' primer plus a J-beta primer mix. TCRdb independently ran MiXCR on the 5' RACE reads; one entry per CDR3 protein. The sample records 1.5 million to 2 million distinct CDR3 sequences, approximately 30% being singletons. The sample taken for sequencing was blood. The TCR was taken from a woman in her 30s in good health. The V and J genes are TRBV4-1 and TRBJ2-3; D not resolved. CDR3 in amino acids: CASSQMLGGGTDTQYF. The CDR3 region has the DNA TGCGCCAGCAGCCAGATGCTCGGTGGAGGCACAGATACGCAGTATTTT.